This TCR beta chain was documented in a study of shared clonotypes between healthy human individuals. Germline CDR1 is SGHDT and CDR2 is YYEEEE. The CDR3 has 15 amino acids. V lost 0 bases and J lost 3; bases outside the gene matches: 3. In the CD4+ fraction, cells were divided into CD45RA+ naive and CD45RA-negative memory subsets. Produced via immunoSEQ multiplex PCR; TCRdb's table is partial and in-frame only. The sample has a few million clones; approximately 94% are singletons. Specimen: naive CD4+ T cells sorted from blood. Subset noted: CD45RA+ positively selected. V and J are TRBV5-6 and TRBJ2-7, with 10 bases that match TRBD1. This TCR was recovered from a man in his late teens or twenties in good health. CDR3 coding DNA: TGTGCCAGCAGCTTGGGGGACAGGGGAATCTACGAGCAGTACTTC. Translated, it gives CASSLGDRGIYEQYF.